This TCR beta chain was recorded in a study of T cells in localized non-small cell lung cancer. Notes on the study in general: T cell clonality was highest in uninvolved adjacent lung, above tumor. Appearing in adjacent lung were a median about 59 of the top 100 tumor clones.

With respect to this clone: Its matching antigen is unknown.

Sequencing used immunoSEQ multiplex PCR; TCRdb keeps in-frame clones, though not all of them. The sample carries 950 or so clones, less than 25% recorded once. Germline loops: CDR1 MGHDK, CDR2 SYGVNS. The junction had 8 bases not matched to a gene; V was cut back by 3 bases and J by 10 bases. This CDR3 comprises 13 residues. This receptor was identified in a male donor aged 60 or over with stage III squamous cell lung carcinoma. Sequencing used normal lung tissue next to the tumor, obtained before any cancer treatment. V is TRBV25-1 and J is TRBJ1-1; 7 bases agree with TRBD1. This CDR3 reads CASSDLDRKSAFF. CDR3 nucleotide sequence: TGTGCCAGCAGTGACTTGGACAGGAAATCAGCTTTCTTT.